What follows are 10 T cell receptor beta chains derived from one specimen sequenced in a study of T cells in Graves' hyperthyroidism and ophthalmopathy. TCR beta CDR3 regions were amplified from RNA transcripts. The primer set for the first-round RT-PCR of the TCR CDR3 was HTBI. One entry per CDR3 protein results from TCRdb running MiXCR on the multiplex PCR reads. Altogether fewer than 800,000 distinct CDR3 sequences are present, about a sixth being singletons, with the ten largest covering around 8%. Material: blood. Receptors originate from a man younger than 30 with Graves' hyperthyroidism.

This clonotype was recorded at least ten times. V gene TRBV6-1 combines with J gene TRBJ2-1; the match to TRBD2 covers 15 bases. CDR1 is MNHNS, CDR2 SASEGT, per germline. Trimming took 6 bases from V and 4 from J; bases not matched to a gene: 16. The CDR3 spans 20 residues. The CDR3 coding sequence is TGTGCCAGCAGGCGCGGGACTAGCGGGAGGCCCGGAAAGGGATACAATGAGCAGTTCTTC. Translated: CASRRGTSGRPGKGYNEQFF.

The CDR3 region is CSAAGNGDGYTF. DNA for the CDR3: TGCAGTGCAGCAGGGAATGGGGATGGCTACACCTTC. V and J are TRBV20-1 and TRBJ1-2, with D possibly matching TRBD1 (5 bases). Between the trimmed V and J ends, which lost 6 bases and 6 bases, there was a span of 14 bases. Germline CDR1 and CDR2: DFQATT and SNEGSKA (reference sequence). The length of the CDR3 is 12 residues.

V and J are TRBV29-1 and TRBJ2-2; D uncertain. Trimming stripped 4 bases from V and 1 base from J, with 7 bases between. The CDR3 runs 13 residues. From germline, CDR1 is SQVTM and CDR2 ANQGSEA. Written as DNA, the CDR3 is TGCAGCGTTGGAGCAGGGAACACCGGGGAGCTGTTTTTT. This encodes CSVGAGNTGELFF.

The chain is built from TRBV5-1 and TRBJ2-3, with 8 bases fitting TRBD2. In germline, CDR1 is SGHRS, CDR2 YFSETQ. V shed 0 bases, J shed 2 bases, and the junction held 8 bases outside the gene matches. The CDR3 is made up of 17 amino acids. This chain's CDR3 is CASSLGRLAGFTDTQYF. The CDR3 DNA follows: TGCGCCAGCAGCTTGGGTCGGCTAGCGGGCTTCACAGATACGCAGTATTTT.

This clonotype was seen repeatedly, ten times or more. The chain is built from TRBV18 and TRBJ2-7, with 8 bases aligning to TRBD2. V dropped 2 bases and J dropped 5; count of bases not matched to a gene: 5. Germline CDR1 is KGHSH and CDR2 is LQKENI. The CDR3 is made up of 14 amino acids. CDR3 region: CASSPDGGVHEQYF. The CDR3 DNA reads TGTGCCAGCTCACCAGACGGGGGGGTCCACGAGCAGTACTTC. Full variable domain (outside the CDR3, taken from reference TRBV18 and TRBJ2-7): NAGVMQNPRHLVRRRGQEARLRCSPMKGHSHVYWYRQLPEEGLKFMVYLQKENIIDESGMPKERFSAEFPKEGPSILRIQQVVRGDSAAYFCASSPDGGVHEQYFGPGTRLTVT.

This clonotype was detected many times. The J gene is TRBJ2-7, the V gene TRBV11-3, with a possible D match to TRBD2 (6 bases). Germline CDR1 SGHNT, CDR2 YENEEA. Trimming removed 6 bases at V and 0 bases at J, with 12 bases between. CDR3 size: 14 residues. Here the CDR3 DNA reads TGTGCCAGCAGTTTGGGGACTTCCTCCTACGAGCAGTACTTC. Translating gives CASSLGTSSYEQYF.

The chain uses TRBV28 and TRBJ2-1; 9 nucleotides match TRBD2. There are 15 residues in the CDR3. CDR1 and CDR2 (germline): MDHEN, SYDVKM. Trimming at V came to 7 bases and at J to 7 bases, leaving 11 bases not matched to a gene. CDR3 DNA sequence: TGTGCCAGCACCTTGGCGCTAGCGGGGCTAAATGAGCAGTTCTTC. Protein sequence: CASTLALAGLNEQFF.

This clonotype has only a few counts. The chain recombines TRBV12-5 with TRBJ2-7, with 8 bases that match TRBD2. This CDR3 contains 16 residues. The ends lost 0 bases at V and 3 bases at J; junction bases unmatched: 7. Germline CDR1 is LGHNT and CDR2 is FRNRAP. In DNA form, the CDR3 reads TGTGCTAGTGGTTTGGTAAGTGGACTAGCCAACTACGAGCAGTACTTC. It yields the protein CASGLVSGLANYEQYF.

This chain uses TRBV19 with TRBJ1-5; D might be TRBD1 (5 bases). The CDR3 length is 15 residues. Germline loops: CDR1 LNHDA, CDR2 SQIVND (reference sequence). The V gene lost 6 bases and the J gene lost 5 bases, with 17 bases spanning the gap. DNA of the CDR3: TGTGCCAGTAGACCCACGGGCAGGGAGTATCAGCCCCAGCATTTT. Its protein product is CASRPTGREYQPQHF.

This clonotype has just a few counts. The rearrangement links TRBV28 to TRBJ2-1; D could derive from TRBD1 or TRBD2 (5 bases each). V gave up 5 bases and J gave up 8 bases, with 28 bases separating them. Germline loops: CDR1 MDHEN, CDR2 SYDVKM. This CDR3 region has 18 residues. The CDR3 DNA is TGTGCCAGCAGTCCCCCCCGATCGGGACGGGCGACTGGCGATGAGCAGTTCTTC. Its protein is CASSPPRSGRATGDEQFF.